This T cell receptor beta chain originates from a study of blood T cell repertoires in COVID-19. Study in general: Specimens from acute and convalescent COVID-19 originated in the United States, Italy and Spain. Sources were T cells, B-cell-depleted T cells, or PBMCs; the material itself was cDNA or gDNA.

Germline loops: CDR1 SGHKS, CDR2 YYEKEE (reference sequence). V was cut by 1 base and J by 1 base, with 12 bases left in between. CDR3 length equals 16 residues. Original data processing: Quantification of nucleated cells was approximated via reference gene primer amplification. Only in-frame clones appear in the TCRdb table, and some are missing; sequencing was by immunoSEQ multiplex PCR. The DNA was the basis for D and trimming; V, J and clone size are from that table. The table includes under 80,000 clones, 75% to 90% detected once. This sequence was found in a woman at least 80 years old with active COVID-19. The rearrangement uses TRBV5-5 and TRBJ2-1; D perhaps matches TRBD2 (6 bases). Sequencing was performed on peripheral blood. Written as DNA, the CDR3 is TGTGCCAGCAGCTTGTTAGCAGGGAGGTCCTACAATGAGCAGTTCTTC. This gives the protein CASSLLAGRSYNEQFF.